This TCR beta chain was documented in a study of a mutant IDH1 vaccine in newly diagnosed glioma. Turning to the study itself: The start of vaccination came 4-6 weeks after radiotherapy alone, or with temozolomide cycles. Treatment recipients were about 62% male and about 40% female, and their mean age was around 37 years. Before enrollment, the patients had been treated with radiotherapy alone, temozolomide alone, or both together. Most of them had received both. Study outcomes and limitations: It was about 92% of patients that developed vaccine-induced immune responses.

CDR3 length: 20 amino acids. The V end was cut by 3 bases, the J end by 0 bases, with 26 bases between. CDR1 is LNHDA and CDR2 is SQIVND in the germline V gene (reference sequence). This clone was counted between two and nine times. Its antigen is as yet unknown. As for time point: week 23, last vaccination. The content of each vaccine dose was 300 ug of mutant IDH1 20-mer peptide, and topical imiquimod accompanied it. Libraries were prepared by immunoSEQ multiplex PCR; TCRdb keeps only in-frame clonotypes and omits some of them. The sample yields 65,000 or so clones, approximately 85% seen once. The chain is built from TRBV19 and TRBJ1-1; no reliable D call. This receptor was taken from a man younger than 45 with glioma. The material sequenced was PBMCs, taken from a glioma patient whose treatment included an IDH1 peptide vaccine. The CDR3 spells CASSIATGWSGPGMNTEAFF. The CDR3 nucleotides read TGTGCCAGTAGTATCGCCACGGGGTGGTCCGGACCTGGCATGAACACTGAAGCTTTCTTT.